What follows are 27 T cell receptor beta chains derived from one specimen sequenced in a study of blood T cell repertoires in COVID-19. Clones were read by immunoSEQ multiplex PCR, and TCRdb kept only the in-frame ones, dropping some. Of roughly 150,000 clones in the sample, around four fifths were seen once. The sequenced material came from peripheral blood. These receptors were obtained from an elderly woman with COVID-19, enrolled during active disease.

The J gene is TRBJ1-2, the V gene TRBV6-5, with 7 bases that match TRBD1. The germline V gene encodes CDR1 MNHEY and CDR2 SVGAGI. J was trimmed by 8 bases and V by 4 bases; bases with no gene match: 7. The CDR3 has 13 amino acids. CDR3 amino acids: CASSSDRIDGYTF. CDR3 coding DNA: TGTGCCAGCAGTTCGGACAGGATAGACGGCTACACCTTC.

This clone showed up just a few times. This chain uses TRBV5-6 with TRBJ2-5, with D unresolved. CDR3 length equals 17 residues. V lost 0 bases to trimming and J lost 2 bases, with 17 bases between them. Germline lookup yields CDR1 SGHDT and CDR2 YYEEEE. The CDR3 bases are TGTGCCAGCAGCTTGGCGCCTCGTACGAGTTGGCAAGAGACCCAGTACTTC. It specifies CASSLAPRTSWQETQYF.

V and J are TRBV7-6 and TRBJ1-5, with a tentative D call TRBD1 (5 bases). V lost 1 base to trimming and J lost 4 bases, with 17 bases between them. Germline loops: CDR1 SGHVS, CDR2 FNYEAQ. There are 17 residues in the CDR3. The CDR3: CASSLEGPGTLNQPQHF. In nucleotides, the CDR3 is TGTGCCAGCAGCTTAGAGGGGCCAGGCACCCTAAATCAGCCCCAGCATTTT. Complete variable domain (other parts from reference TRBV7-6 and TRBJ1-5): GAGVSQSPRYKVTKRGQDVALRCDPISGHVSLYWYRQALGQGPEFLTYFNYEAQQDKSGLPNDRFSAERPEGSISTLTIQRTEQRDSAMYRCASSLEGPGTLNQPQHFGDGTRLSIL.

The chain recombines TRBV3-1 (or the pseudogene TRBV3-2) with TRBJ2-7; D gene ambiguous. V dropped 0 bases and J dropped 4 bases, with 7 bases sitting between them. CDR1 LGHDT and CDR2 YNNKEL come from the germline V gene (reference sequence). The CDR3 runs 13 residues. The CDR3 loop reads CASSQESVYEQYF. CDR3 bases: TGTGCCAGCAGCCAAGAATCGGTATACGAGCAGTACTTC.

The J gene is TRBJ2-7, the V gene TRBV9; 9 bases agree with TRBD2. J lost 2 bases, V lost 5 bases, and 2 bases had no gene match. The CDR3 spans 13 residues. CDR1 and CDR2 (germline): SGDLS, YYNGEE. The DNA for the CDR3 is TGTGCCAGCAGTGCGGGAGGGCCCTACGAGCAGTACTTC. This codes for CASSAGGPYEQYF.

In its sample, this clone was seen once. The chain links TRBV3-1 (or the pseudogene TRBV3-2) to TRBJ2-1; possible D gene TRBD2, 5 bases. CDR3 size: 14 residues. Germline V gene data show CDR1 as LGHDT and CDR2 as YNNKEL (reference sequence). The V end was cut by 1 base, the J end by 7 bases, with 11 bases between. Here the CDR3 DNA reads TGTGCCAGCAGCCAAGGAATAGCGAGGAATGAGCAGTTCTTC. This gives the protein CASSQGIARNEQFF.

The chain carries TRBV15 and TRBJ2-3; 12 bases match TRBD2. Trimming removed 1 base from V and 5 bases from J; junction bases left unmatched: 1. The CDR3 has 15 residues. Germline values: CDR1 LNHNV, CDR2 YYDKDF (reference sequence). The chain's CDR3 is CATSRASGGGDTQYF. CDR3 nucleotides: TGTGCCACCAGCAGAGCTAGCGGGGGGGGAGATACGCAGTATTTT.

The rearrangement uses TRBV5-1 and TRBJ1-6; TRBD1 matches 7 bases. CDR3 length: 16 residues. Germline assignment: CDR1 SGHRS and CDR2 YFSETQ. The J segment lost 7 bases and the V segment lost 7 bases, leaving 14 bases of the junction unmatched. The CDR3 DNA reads TGCGCCAGCTCCCCGAGGGGGGACAGCCAGAATTCACCCCTCCACTTT. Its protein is CASSPRGDSQNSPLHF. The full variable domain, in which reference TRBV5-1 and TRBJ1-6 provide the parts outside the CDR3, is KAGVTQTPRYLIKTRGQQVTLSCSPISGHRSVSWYQQTPGQGLQFLFEYFSETQRNKGNFPGRFSGRQFSNSRSEMNVSTLELGDSALYLCASSPRGDSQNSPLHFGNGTRLTVT.

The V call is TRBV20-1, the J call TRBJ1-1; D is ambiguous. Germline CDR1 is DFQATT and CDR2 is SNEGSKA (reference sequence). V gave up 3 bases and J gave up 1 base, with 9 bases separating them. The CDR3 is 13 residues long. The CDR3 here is CSASRGENTEAFF. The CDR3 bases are TGCAGTGCTAGTCGCGGGGAGAACACTGAAGCTTTCTTT.

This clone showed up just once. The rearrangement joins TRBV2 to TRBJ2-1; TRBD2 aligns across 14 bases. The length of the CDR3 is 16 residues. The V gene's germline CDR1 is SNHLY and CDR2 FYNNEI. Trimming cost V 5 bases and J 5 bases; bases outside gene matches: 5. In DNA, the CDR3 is TGTGCCAGCAGTAGGACTAGCGGGGGGTATGACAATGAGCAGTTCTTC. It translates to CASSRTSGGYDNEQFF.

The CDR3 nucleotides read TGTGCCAGCAGCTCCACCGGGTCAGAAGCTTTCTTT. Amino acid sequence: CASSSTGSEAFF. The chain is built from TRBV7-9 and TRBJ1-1; D gene ambiguous. This CDR3 contains 12 residues. Per germline, CDR1 SEHNR and CDR2 FQNEAQ (reference sequence). Deletions cut 4 bases from V and 8 bases from J, with 11 bases between.

The CDR3 protein is CASSGGVYNSPLHF. The CDR3 DNA reads as TGTGCCAGCAGCGGGGGGGTATATAATTCACCCCTCCACTTT. The chain is built from TRBV9 and TRBJ1-6; possible D gene TRBD1, 5 bases. Looked up from germline, CDR1 is SGDLS and CDR2 is YYNGEE. The CDR3 contains 14 residues. V lost 3 bases, J lost 4 bases, and 8 bases lay in between. The entire variable domain, with the rest obtained from reference TRBV9 and TRBJ1-6, is as follows: DSGVTQTPKHLITATGQRVTLRCSPRSGDLSVYWYQQSLDQGLQFLIQYYNGEERAKGNILERFSAQQFPDLHSELNLSSLELGDSALYFCASSGGVYNSPLHFGNGTRLTVT.

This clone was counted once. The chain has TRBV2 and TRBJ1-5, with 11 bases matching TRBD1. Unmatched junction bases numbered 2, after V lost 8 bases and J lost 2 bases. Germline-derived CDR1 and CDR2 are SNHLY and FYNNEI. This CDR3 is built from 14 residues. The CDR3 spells CASGTGGGNQPQHF. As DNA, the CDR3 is TGTGCCAGCGGGACAGGGGGTGGCAATCAGCCCCAGCATTTT.

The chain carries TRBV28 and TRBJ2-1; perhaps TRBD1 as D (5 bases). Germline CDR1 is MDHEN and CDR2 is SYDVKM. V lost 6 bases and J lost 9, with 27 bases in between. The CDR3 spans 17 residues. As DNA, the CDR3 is TGTGCCAGCAGCCCGCCAAGTGGGGCAGGTAGAAAGGGTGAGCAGTTCTTC. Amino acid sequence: CASSPPSGAGRKGEQFF.

CDR3 loop: CASSPGNTEAFF. The CDR3 DNA follows: TGTGCCAGCAGCCCAGGGAACACTGAAGCTTTCTTT. The V gene is TRBV12-3 or TRBV12-4, the J gene TRBJ1-1; the D is unclear. Trimming removed 6 bases from V and 1 base from J, with 6 bases in between. This CDR3 has 12 residues.

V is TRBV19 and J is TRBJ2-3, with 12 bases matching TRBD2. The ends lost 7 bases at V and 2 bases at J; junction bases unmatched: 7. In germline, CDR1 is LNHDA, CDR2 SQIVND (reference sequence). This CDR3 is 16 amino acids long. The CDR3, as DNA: TGTGCCAGTAACCCTCCTAGCGGGGGGGACACAGATACGCAGTATTTT. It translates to CASNPPSGGDTDTQYF.

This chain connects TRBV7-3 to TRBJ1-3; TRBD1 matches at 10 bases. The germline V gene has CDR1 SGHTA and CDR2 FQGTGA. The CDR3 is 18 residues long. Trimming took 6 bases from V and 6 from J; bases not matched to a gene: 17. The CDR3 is CASRTTGTGDEYENTIYF. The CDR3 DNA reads TGTGCCAGCAGAACCACCGGGACAGGGGACGAATATGAAAACACCATATATTTT.

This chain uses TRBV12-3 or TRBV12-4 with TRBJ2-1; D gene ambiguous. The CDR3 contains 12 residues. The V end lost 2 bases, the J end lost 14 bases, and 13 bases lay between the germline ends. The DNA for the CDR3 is TGTGCCAGCAGTTTATACCCCGGGTGGGAGTTCTTC. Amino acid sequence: CASSLYPGWEFF.

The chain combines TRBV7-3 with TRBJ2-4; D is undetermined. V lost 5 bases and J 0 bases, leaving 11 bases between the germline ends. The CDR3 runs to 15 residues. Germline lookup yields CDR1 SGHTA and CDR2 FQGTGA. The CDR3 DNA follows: TGTGCCAGCAGCCAACACCCGATAGCCAAAAACATTCAGTACTTC. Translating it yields CASSQHPIAKNIQYF.

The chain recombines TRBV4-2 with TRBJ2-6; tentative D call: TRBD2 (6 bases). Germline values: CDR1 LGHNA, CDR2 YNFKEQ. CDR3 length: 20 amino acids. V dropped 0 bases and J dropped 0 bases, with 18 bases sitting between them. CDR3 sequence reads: CASSQDAGGDVSSGANVLTF. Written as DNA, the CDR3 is TGTGCCAGCAGCCAAGACGCCGGCGGGGACGTAAGCTCTGGGGCCAACGTCCTGACTTTC.

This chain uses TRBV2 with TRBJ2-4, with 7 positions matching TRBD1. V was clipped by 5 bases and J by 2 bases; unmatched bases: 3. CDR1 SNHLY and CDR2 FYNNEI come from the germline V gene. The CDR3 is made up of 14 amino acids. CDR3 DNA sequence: TGTGCCAGCAGTCGGGACAGCCCCAAAAACATTCAGTACTTC. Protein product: CASSRDSPKNIQYF. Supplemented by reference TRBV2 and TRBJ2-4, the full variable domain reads EPEVTQTPSHQVTQMGQEVILRCVPISNHLYFYWYRQILGQKVEFLVSFYNNEISEKSEIFDDQFSVERPDGSNFTLKIRSTKLEDSAMYFCASSRDSPKNIQYFGAGTRLSVL.

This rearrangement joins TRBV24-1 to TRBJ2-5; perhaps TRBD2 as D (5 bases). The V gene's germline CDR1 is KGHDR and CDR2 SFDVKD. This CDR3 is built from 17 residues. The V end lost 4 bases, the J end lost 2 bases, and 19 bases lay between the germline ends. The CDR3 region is CATSDPTSAVGQETQYF. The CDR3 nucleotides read TGTGCCACCAGTGACCCCACTTCAGCGGTGGGGCAAGAGACCCAGTACTTC.

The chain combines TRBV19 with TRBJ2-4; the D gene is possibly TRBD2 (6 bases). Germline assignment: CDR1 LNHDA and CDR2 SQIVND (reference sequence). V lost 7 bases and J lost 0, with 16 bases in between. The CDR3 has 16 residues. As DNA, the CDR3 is TGTGCCAGTACCACCATTGGGGGGACAGCCAAAAACATTCAGTACTTC. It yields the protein CASTTIGGTAKNIQYF.

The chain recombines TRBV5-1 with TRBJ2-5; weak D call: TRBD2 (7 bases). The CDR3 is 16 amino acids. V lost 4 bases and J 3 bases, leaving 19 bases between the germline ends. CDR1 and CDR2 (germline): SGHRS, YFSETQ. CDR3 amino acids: CASSLALGGGEETQYF. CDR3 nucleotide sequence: TGCGCCAGCAGCCTGGCCCTAGGAGGGGGGGAAGAGACCCAGTACTTC.

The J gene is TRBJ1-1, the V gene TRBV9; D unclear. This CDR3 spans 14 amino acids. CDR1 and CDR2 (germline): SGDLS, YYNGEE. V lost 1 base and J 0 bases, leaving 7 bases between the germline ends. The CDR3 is CASSVNPMNTEAFF. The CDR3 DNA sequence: TGTGCCAGCAGCGTAAATCCCATGAACACTGAAGCTTTCTTT. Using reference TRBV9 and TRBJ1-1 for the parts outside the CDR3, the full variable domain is DSGVTQTPKHLITATGQRVTLRCSPRSGDLSVYWYQQSLDQGLQFLIQYYNGEERAKGNILERFSAQQFPDLHSELNLSSLELGDSALYFCASSVNPMNTEAFFGQGTRLTVV.

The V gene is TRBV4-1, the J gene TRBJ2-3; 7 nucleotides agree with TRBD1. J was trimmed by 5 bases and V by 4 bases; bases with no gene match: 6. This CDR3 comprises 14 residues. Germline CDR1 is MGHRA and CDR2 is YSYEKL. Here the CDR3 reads CASSLGQRGDTQYF. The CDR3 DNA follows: TGCGCCAGCAGCCTGGGACAGAGAGGAGATACGCAGTATTTT.

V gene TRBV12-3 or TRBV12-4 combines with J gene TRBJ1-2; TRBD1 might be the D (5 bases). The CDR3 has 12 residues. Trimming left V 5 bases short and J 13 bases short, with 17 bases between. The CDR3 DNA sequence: TGTGCCAGCAGTCCTAAAACCCAGGGTTCCACCTTC. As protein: CASSPKTQGSTF.